This TCR beta chain stems from a study of control samples from healthy donors and cancer patients. The method was immunoSEQ multiplex PCR; TCRdb's version includes in-frame clones alone and lacks a portion of them. The sample holds roughly 170,000 clones; around 88% are singletons and the top ten take nearly 5%. The clonotype originates from a woman younger than 45 in good health. Sequencing was done on a sample of blood.

CDR3 nucleotide sequence: TGTGCCAGCAGCTTGCAGGGAGTTGGAACCGGGGAGCTGTTTTTT. This translates into CASSLQGVGTGELFF. The chain is built from TRBV5-4 and TRBJ2-2; D may be TRBD1 or TRBD2 (5 bases each). The CDR3 totals 15 residues. Germline CDR1 reads SGHNT; CDR2 reads YYREEE (reference sequence). Trimming removed 1 base at V and 5 bases at J, with 12 bases between.